The rows below give T cell receptor beta chains drawn from one sample of a study. TCRdb itself ran the 5' RACE reads through MiXCR, one entry per CDR3 protein. The table has tens of thousands of distinct CDR3 sequences, roughly 25% seen once. Specimen: tumor-infiltrating Tregs sorted from the breast tumor. Receptors were obtained from a female donor with breast cancer. Both conserved end residues are part of each CDR3. Fields, in order: CDR3 DNA, CDR3 protein, J gene, D gene, clone size, V gene. D genes are given only for firm matches. A clone size is listed for some rows: how often the clone was seen (once, few, many), or a class if it is expanded.

cdr3_nt: TGTGCCAGCAGCCCTGCACAGGGTGAAAAACTGTTTTTT; cdr3_aa: CASSPAQGEKLFF; j_call: TRBJ1-4; d_call: -; clone_size: -; v_call: TRBV7-6
cdr3_nt: TGTGTCAGCAGTTGGGACCGCGAGGAGCTGTTTTTT; cdr3_aa: CVSSWDREELFF; j_call: TRBJ2-2; d_call: -; clone_size: -; v_call: TRBV6-5
cdr3_nt: TGCAGTGCCGGGGGCCGAAGCAAAAACATTCAGTACTTC; cdr3_aa: CSAGGRSKNIQYF; j_call: TRBJ2-4; d_call: -; clone_size: many; v_call: TRBV20-1
cdr3_nt: TGCGCCAGCAGTGAGAGACAGGGTGGCTACAATGAGCAGTTCTTC; cdr3_aa: CASSERQGGYNEQFF; j_call: TRBJ2-1; d_call: TRBD1; clone_size: few; v_call: TRBV10-1
cdr3_nt: TGCAGTGCTAGAAGAGGGACAGGGGGAGTTAACTCCTACGAGCAGTACTTC; cdr3_aa: CSARRGTGGVNSYEQYF; j_call: TRBJ2-7; d_call: TRBD1; clone_size: many; v_call: TRBV20-1
cdr3_nt: TGTGCCAGCTCACCTTCGGACACCCGGTTGGCTTTCTTT; cdr3_aa: CASSPSDTRLAFF; j_call: TRBJ1-1; d_call: -; clone_size: many; v_call: TRBV18
cdr3_nt: TGCGCCAGCAGCCAAGGACTGTCTGGGAACGAGCAGTACTTC; cdr3_aa: CASSQGLSGNEQYF; j_call: TRBJ2-7; d_call: -; clone_size: many; v_call: TRBV4-3
cdr3_nt: TGTGCCAGCAGCGGCCAGGGTACCGGGGAGCTGTTTTTT; cdr3_aa: CASSGQGTGELFF; j_call: TRBJ2-2; d_call: -; clone_size: many; v_call: TRBV7-8
cdr3_nt: TGTGCCAGCAGTTACTCCGCTACCTCGCAGTATTTT; cdr3_aa: CASSYSATSQYF; j_call: TRBJ2-3; d_call: -; clone_size: many; v_call: TRBV6-2/TRBV6-3
cdr3_nt: TGTGCCAGCAGTTCGCGGACGTCGAACACTGCAGCTTTCTTT; cdr3_aa: CASSSRTSNTAAFF; j_call: TRBJ1-1; d_call: -; clone_size: -; v_call: TRBV6-2/TRBV6-3
cdr3_nt: TGTGCCAGCAGTGAAGACCGGGACCTCCAAGAGACCCAGTACTTC; cdr3_aa: CASSEDRDLQETQYF; j_call: TRBJ2-5; d_call: -; clone_size: -; v_call: TRBV2
cdr3_nt: TGCGCCAGCAGCCGGGAAGGGCACCGGTTCTTC; cdr3_aa: CASSREGHRFF; j_call: TRBJ2-1; d_call: -; clone_size: few; v_call: TRBV4-1
cdr3_nt: TGTGCCAGCAGCTTGAGTTCCGGGAACACTGAAGCTTTCTTT; cdr3_aa: CASSLSSGNTEAFF; j_call: TRBJ1-1; d_call: -; clone_size: many; v_call: TRBV5-5
cdr3_nt: TGCAGTGCTAGGACGGGACTAGCGGGGGGCCGGGGCGATGAGCAGTTCTTC; cdr3_aa: CSARTGLAGGRGDEQFF; j_call: TRBJ2-1; d_call: TRBD2; clone_size: few; v_call: TRBV20-1
cdr3_nt: TGTGCCAGCAGTATCCAGGCGGCTCAAGAGACCCAGTACTTC; cdr3_aa: CASSIQAAQETQYF; j_call: TRBJ2-5; d_call: -; clone_size: -; v_call: TRBV5-5
cdr3_nt: TGCAGTGCTAGAGTGGGGACAGTCTATTCCCCCCTCCACTTT; cdr3_aa: CSARVGTVYSPLHF; j_call: TRBJ1-6; d_call: TRBD1; clone_size: -; v_call: TRBV20-1
cdr3_nt: TGTGCCAGCAGCAACGGGGGGTTTACAGGGCCCATTCAGTACTTC; cdr3_aa: CASSNGGFTGPIQYF; j_call: TRBJ2-4; d_call: -; clone_size: few; v_call: TRBV21-1
cdr3_nt: TGTGCCAGCGGCGGCAATGAGCAGTTCTTC; cdr3_aa: CASGGNEQFF; j_call: TRBJ2-1; d_call: -; clone_size: -; v_call: TRBV12-3/TRBV12-4
cdr3_nt: TGTGCCAGCAGTTACGGTATACCAACCTACAATGAGCAGTTCTTC; cdr3_aa: CASSYGIPTYNEQFF; j_call: TRBJ2-1; d_call: -; clone_size: -; v_call: TRBV6-2/TRBV6-3
cdr3_nt: TGCGCCAGCAGCCAAACGGCGGGAGGCAATAGCAAACAGCCCCAGCATTTT; cdr3_aa: CASSQTAGGNSKQPQHF; j_call: TRBJ1-5; d_call: -; clone_size: -; v_call: TRBV4-1